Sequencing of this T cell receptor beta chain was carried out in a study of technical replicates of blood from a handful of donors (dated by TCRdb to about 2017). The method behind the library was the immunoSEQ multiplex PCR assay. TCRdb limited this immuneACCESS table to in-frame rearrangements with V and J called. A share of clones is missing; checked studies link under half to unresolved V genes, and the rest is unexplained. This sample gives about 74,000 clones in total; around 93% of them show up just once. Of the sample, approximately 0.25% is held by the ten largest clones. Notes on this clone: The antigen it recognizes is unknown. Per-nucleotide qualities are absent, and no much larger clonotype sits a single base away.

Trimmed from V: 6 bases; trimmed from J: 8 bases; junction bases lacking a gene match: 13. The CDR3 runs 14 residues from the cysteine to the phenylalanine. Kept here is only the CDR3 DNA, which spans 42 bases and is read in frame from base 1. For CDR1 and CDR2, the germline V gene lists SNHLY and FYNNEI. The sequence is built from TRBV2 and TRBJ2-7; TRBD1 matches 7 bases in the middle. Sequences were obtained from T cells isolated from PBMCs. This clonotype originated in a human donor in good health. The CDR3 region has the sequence CASRDALGQEKQYF. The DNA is TGTGCCAGCAGGGACGCTCTCGGACAGGAAAAGCAGTACTTC. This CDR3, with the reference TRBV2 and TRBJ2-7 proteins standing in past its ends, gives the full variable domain EPEVTQTPSHQVTQMGQEVILRCVPISNHLYFYWYRQILGQKVEFLVSFYNNEISEKSEIFDDQFSVERPDGSNFTLKIRSTKLEDSAMYFCASRDALGQEKQYFGPGTRLTVT.